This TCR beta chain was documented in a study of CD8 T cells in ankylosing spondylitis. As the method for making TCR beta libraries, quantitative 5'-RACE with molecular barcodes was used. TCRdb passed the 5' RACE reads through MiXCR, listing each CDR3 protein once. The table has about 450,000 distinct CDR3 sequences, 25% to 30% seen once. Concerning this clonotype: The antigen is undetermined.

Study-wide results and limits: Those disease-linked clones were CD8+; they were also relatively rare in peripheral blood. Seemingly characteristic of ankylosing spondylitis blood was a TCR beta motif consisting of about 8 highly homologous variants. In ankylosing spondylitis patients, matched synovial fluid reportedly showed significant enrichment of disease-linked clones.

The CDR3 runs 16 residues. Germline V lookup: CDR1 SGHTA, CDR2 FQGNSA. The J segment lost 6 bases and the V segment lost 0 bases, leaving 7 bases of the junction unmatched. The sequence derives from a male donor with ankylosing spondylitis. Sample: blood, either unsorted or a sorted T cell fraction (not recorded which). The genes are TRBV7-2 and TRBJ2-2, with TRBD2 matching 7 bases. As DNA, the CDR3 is TGTGCCAGCAGCTTAGCTAGCGGGTCCATGGCCGGGGAGCTGTTTTTT. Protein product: CASSLASGSMAGELFF.